The 3 T cell receptor beta chains listed next were all sequenced from one sample in a study of PD-1 blockade in classical Hodgkin lymphoma. Produced via immunoSEQ multiplex PCR; TCRdb's table is partial and in-frame only. The repertoire includes 23,000 or so clones, 75% to 90% of them detected once, and about 14% sits in the top ten. Documented time point: cycle 4 day 1 (C4D1), after about 6 weeks of nivolumab. Following autologous stem cell transplantation, relapse occurred in every patient, and exposure to brentuximab vedotin varied. The sample in question was peripheral blood mononuclear cells (PBMCs), obtained before the fourth cycle of nivolumab. All receptors derive from a human donor with classical Hodgkin lymphoma.

This clone has only one observation. The chain uses TRBV30 and TRBJ1-6, with 9 positions matching TRBD1. The length of the CDR3 is 15 residues. The V gene's germline CDR1 is GTSNPN and CDR2 SVGIG (reference sequence). The V and J ends lost 2 bases and 6 bases, in that order; junction bases with no gene match: 5. Here the CDR3 DNA reads TGTGCCTGGAGTTTGACAGGGGGAATTAATTCACCCCTCCACTTT. Its translation is CAWSLTGGINSPLHF. Together with reference TRBV30 and TRBJ1-6, the CDR3 gives the full variable domain: SQTIHQWPATLVQPVGSPLSLECTVEGTSNPNLYWYRQAAGRGLQLLFYSVGIGQISSEVPQNLSASRPQDRQFILSSKKLLLSDSGFYLCAWSLTGGINSPLHFGNGTRLTVT.

The chain joins TRBV5-8 to TRBJ2-7; weak D call: TRBD1 (6 bases). CDR1 is SGHTS and CDR2 is YDEGEE in the germline V gene. The ends were cut back, 3 bases at V and 4 bases at J, with 20 bases in the middle. The length of the CDR3 is 16 residues. The CDR3 bases are TGTGCCAGCAGCTCCCGGGACATAACCGTCTGGTACGAGCAGTACTTC. Translating gives CASSSRDITVWYEQYF.

The chain joins TRBV9 to TRBJ1-3; 8 bases are a match to TRBD1. This CDR3 has 17 residues. CDR1 and CDR2 from the germline V gene are SGDLS and YYNGEE. The junction had 5 bases not matched to a gene; V was cut back by 0 bases and J by 0 bases. In DNA form, the CDR3 reads TGTGCCAGCAGCGTAGCTACAGGGGGGAGCTCTGGAAACACCATATATTTT. It yields the protein CASSVATGGSSGNTIYF.